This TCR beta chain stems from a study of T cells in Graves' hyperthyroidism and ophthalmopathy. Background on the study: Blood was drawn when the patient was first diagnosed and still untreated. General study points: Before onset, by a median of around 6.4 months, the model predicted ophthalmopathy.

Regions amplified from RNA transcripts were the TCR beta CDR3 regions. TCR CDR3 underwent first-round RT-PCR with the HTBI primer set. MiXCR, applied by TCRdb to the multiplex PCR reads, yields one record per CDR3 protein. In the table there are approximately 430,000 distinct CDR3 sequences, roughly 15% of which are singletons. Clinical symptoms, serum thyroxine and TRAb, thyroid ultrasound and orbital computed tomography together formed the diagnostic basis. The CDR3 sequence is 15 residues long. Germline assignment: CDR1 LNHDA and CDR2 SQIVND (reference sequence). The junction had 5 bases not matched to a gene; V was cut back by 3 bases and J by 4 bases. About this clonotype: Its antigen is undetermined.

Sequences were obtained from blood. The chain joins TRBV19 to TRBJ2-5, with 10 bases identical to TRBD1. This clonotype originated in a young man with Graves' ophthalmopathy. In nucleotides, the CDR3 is TGTGCCAGTAGTATGCGGGGACAGGGGAGAGAGACCCAGTACTTC. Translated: CASSMRGQGRETQYF.